This T cell receptor beta chain derives from a study of beta chain features in type 1 diabetes. Study-wide results and caveats: Among all four CD4+ subsets, Type 1 diabetes patients had TCRB CDR3s that were moderately but significantly shorter.

Germline V gives CDR1 GTSNPN, CDR2 SVGIG (reference sequence). Trimming removed 2 bases from V and 5 bases from J; junction bases left unmatched: 6. This CDR3 contains 14 residues. Details on this clone: The antigen remains unidentified.

Expressed TCRB transcripts were sequenced because the isolated RNA had all been reverse transcribed beforehand. This table comes from immunoSEQ multiplex PCR, and its TCRdb copy is limited to in-frame clones, with some not included. The data show roughly 730,000 clones, with 10% to 15% seen just once and approximately 0.022% held by the top ten. This rearrangement joins TRBV30 to TRBJ1-5, with TRBD1 matching over 7 bases. The sample was naive CD4+ T cells from blood. This sequence originates from a man aged 18 to 29 with type 1 diabetes. The CDR3 loop reads CAWSKLTGDQPQHF. CDR3 bases: TGTGCCTGGAGTAAGCTCACAGGGGATCAGCCCCAGCATTTT.